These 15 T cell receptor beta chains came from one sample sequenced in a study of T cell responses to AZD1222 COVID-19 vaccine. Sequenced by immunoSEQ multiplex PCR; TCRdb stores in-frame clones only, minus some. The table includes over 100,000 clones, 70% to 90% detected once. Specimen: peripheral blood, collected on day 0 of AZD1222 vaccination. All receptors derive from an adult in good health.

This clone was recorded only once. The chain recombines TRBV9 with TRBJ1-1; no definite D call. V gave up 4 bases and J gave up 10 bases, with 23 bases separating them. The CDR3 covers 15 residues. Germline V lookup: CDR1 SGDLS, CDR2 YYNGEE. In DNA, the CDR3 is TGTGCCAGCAGCCGCGATAGTGACCCCCTTTTGGGAGCTTTCTTT. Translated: CASSRDSDPLLGAFF.

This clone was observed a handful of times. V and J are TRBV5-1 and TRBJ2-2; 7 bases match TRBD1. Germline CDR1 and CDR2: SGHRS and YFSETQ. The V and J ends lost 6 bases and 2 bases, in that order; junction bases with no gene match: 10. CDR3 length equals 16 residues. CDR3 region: CASNPTGWSNTGELFF. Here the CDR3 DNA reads TGCGCCAGCAACCCGACAGGGTGGTCTAACACCGGGGAGCTGTTTTTT.

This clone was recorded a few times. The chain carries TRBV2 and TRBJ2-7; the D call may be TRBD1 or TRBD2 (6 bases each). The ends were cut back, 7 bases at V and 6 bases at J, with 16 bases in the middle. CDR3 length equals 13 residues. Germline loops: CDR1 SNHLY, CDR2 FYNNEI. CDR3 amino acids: CASKGHQEGEQYF. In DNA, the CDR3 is TGTGCCAGCAAGGGACATCAGGAGGGCGAGCAGTACTTC.

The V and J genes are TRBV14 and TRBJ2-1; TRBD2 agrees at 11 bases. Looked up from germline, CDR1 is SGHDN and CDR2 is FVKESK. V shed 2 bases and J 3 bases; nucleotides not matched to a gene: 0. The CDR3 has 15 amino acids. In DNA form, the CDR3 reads TGTGCCAGCAGCCAACTAGCGGGGGGCTACAATGAGCAGTTCTTC. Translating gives CASSQLAGGYNEQFF.

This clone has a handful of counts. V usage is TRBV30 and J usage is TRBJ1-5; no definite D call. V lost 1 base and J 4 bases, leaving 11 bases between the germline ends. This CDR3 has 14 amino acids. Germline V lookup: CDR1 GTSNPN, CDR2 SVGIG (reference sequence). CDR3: CAWSAGPENQPQHF. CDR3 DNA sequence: TGTGCCTGGAGTGCGGGCCCGGAGAATCAGCCCCAGCATTTT.

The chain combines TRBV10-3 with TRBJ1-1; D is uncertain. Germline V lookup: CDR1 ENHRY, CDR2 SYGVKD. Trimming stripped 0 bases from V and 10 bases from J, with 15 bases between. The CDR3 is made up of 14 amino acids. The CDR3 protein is CAISESSPQLRAFF. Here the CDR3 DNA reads TGTGCCATCAGTGAGTCAAGTCCTCAGTTGCGAGCTTTCTTT.

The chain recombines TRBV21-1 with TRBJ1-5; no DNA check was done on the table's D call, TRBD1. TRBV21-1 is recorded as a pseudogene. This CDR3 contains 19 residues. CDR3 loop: CASSKGPRTKSNSNQPQHF. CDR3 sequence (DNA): TGTGCCAGCAGCAAAGGCCCTAGGACAAAGAGTAATAGCAATCAGCCCCAGCATTTT.

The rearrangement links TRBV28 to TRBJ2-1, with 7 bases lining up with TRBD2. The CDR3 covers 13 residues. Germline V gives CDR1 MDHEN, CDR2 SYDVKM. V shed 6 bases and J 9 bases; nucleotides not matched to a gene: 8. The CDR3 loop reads CASSTGTITEQFF. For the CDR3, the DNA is TGTGCCAGCAGCACCGGGACTATCACTGAGCAGTTCTTC.

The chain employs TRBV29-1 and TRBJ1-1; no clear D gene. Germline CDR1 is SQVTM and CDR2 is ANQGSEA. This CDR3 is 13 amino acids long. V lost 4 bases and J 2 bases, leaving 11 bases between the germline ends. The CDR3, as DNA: TGCAGCGTTGGCGGTAGGGTTAACACTGAAGCTTTCTTT. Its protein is CSVGGRVNTEAFF.

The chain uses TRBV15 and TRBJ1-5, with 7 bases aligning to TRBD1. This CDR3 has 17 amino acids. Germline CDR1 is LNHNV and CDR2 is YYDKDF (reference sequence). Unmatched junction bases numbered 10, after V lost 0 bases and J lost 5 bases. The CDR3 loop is CATSREKAGQRYQPQHF. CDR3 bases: TGTGCCACCAGCAGAGAAAAGGCGGGACAGCGATATCAGCCCCAGCATTTT.

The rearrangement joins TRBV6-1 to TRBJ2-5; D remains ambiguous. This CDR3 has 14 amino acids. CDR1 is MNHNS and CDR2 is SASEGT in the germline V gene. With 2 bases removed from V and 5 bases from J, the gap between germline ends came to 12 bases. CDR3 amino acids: CASSEQKGRETQYF. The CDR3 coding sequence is TGTGCCAGCAGTGAACAGAAGGGTAGGGAGACCCAGTACTTC.

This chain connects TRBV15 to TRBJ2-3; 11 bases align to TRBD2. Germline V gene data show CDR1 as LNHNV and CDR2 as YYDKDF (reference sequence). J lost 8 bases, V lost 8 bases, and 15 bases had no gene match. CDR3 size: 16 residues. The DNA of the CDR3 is TGTGCCACCGGTGCGACGAGGACTAGCGGGTCTCCTACGCAGTATTTT. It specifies CATGATRTSGSPTQYF.

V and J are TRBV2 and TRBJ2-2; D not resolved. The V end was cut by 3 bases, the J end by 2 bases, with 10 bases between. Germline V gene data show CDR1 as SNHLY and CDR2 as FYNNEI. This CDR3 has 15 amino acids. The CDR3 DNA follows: TGTGCCAGCAGTGATGCCGGGCTCAACACCGGGGAGCTGTTTTTT. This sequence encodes CASSDAGLNTGELFF.

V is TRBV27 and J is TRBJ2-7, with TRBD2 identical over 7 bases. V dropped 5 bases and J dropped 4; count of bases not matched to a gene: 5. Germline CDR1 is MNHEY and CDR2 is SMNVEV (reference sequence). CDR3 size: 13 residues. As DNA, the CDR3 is TGTGCCAGCAGTCGCGGGAGAATGTACGAGCAGTACTTC. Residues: CASSRGRMYEQYF.

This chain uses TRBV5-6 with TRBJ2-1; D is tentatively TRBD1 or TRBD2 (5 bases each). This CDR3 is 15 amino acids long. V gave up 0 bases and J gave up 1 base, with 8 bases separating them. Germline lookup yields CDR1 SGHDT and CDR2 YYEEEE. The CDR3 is CASSLGWGSYNEQFF. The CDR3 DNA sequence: TGTGCCAGCAGCTTGGGATGGGGGTCCTACAATGAGCAGTTCTTC.